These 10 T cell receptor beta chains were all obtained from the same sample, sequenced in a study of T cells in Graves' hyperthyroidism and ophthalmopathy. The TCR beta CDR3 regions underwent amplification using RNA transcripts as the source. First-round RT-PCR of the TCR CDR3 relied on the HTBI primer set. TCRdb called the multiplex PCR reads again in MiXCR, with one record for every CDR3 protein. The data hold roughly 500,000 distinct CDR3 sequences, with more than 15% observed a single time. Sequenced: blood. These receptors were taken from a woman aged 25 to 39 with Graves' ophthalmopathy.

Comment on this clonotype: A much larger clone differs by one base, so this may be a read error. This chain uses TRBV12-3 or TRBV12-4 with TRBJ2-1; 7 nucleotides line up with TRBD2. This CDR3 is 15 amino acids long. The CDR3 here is CAGSLSGNAYNEQFF. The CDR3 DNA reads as TGTGCCGGCAGTTTGAGCGGGAATGCGTACAATGAGCAGTTCTTC.

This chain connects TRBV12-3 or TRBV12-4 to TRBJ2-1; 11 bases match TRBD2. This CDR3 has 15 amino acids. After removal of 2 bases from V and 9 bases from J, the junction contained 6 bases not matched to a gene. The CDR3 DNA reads TGTGCCAGCAGTTTAATACTAGCGGGAGTGGGTGAGCAGTTCTTC. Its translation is CASSLILAGVGEQFF.

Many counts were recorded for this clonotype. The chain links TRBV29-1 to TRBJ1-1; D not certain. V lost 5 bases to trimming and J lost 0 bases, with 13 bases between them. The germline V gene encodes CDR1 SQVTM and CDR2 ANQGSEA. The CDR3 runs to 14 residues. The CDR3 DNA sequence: TGCAGCGTTCTATTTGGCTTAATGAACACTGAAGCTTTCTTT. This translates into CSVLFGLMNTEAFF. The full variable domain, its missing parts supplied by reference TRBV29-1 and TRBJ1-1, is SAVISQKPSRDICQRGTSLTIQCQVDSQVTMMFWYRQQPGQSLTLIATANQGSEATYESGFVIDKFPISRPNLTFSTLTVSNMSPEDSSIYLCSVLFGLMNTEAFFGQGTRLTVV.

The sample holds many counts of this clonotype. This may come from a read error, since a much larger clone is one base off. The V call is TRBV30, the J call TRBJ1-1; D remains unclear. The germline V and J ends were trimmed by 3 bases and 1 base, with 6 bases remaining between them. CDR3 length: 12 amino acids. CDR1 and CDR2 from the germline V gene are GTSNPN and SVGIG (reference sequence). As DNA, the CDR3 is TGTGCCTGGAGACGGGCGAACACTGAAGCTTTCTTT. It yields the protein CAWRRANTEAFF.

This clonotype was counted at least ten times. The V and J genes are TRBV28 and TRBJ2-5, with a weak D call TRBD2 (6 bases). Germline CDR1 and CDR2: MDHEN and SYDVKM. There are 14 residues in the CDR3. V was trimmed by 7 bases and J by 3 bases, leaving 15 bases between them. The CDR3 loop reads CASTVGGRKETQYF. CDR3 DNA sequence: TGTGCCAGCACCGTGGGGGGACGCAAAGAGACCCAGTACTTC.

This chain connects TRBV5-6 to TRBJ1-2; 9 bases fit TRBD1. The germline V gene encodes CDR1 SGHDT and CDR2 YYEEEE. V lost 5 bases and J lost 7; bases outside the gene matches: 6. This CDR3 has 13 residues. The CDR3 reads CASRITGGFGYTF. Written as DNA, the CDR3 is TGTGCCAGCAGAATTACAGGGGGCTTTGGCTACACCTTC. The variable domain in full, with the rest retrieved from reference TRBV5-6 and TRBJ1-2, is DAGVTQSPTHLIKTRGQQVTLRCSPKSGHDTVSWYQQALGQGPQFIFQYYEEEERQRGNFPDRFSGHQFPNYSSELNVNALLLGDSALYLCASRITGGFGYTFGSGTRLTVV.

The CDR3 here is CASSQAPGAPLHF. DNA for the CDR3: TGCGCCAGCAGCCAAGCTCCCGGAGCACCCCTCCACTTT. This chain uses TRBV4-3 with TRBJ1-6; D call uncertain. Trimming cost V 1 base and J 11 bases, with 9 bases left between them. The V gene's germline CDR1 is LGHNA and CDR2 YSLEER. The CDR3 has 13 amino acids.

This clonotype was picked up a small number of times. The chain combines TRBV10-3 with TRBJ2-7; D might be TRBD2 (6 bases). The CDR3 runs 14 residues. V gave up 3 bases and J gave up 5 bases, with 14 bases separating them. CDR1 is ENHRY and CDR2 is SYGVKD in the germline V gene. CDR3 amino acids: CAISDLSGENEQYF. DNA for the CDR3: TGTGCCATCAGTGATTTGTCGGGAGAGAACGAGCAGTACTTC.

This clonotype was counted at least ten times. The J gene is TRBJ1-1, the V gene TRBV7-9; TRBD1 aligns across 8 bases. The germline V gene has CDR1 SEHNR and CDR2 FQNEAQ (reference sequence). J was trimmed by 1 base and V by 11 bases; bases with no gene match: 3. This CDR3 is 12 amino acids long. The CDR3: CAVGTGNTEAFF. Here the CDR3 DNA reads TGTGCCGTAGGGACAGGGAACACTGAAGCTTTCTTT. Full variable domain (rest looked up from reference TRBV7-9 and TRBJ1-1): DTGVSQNPRHKITKRGQNVTFRCDPISEHNRLYWYRQTLGQGPEFLTYFQNEAQLEKSRLLSDRFSAERPKGSFSTLEIQRTEQGDSAMYLCAVGTGNTEAFFGQGTRLTVV.

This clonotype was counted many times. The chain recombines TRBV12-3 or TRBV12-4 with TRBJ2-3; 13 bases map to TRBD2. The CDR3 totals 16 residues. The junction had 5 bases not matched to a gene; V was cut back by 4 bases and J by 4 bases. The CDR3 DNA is TGTGCCAGCAGTTCCGTACTAGCGGGAGGGGCAGATACGCAGTATTTT. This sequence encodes CASSSVLAGGADTQYF.